A selection of T cell receptor beta chains follows, all from one sample in a study of molecular identifiers for immune sequencing clone quantification. TCRdb reprocessed the PCR reads via MiXCR and lists one record per CDR3 protein. The repertoire consists of 300,000 to 350,000 distinct CDR3 sequences, with about 21% occurring once and the leading ten covering more than 0.8%. The sample consisted of naive CD8+ T cells from blood, with Jurkat cell RNA spiked in. The receptors here all came from a human donor in good health. Some libraries in this study had Jurkat cell RNA spiked in. The CDR3 runs from the conserved cysteine through the conserved F or W. A D gene is named only where the DNA matches it firmly. Size is stated for part of the rows, as once, few or many counts, or as a class when the clone is expanded.

CASSTGQGVQEQYF	TGTGCCAGCAGCACCGGACAGGGCGTGCAGGAGCAGTACTTC	many	TRBV2	TRBJ2-7	TRBD1
CASSWVGQGDTEAFF	TGTGCCAGCAGCTGGGTGGGACAGGGGGACACTGAAGCTTTCTTT	many	TRBV9	TRBJ1-1	TRBD1
CASNEGVGNSPLHF	TGTGCCAGCAACGAGGGAGTGGGCAATTCACCCCTCCACTTT	many	TRBV7-9	TRBJ1-6	NA
CSAREVSGGLYNEQFF	TGCAGTGCTAGAGAGGTTAGCGGGGGGTTGTACAATGAGCAGTTCTTC	NA	TRBV20-1	TRBJ2-1	TRBD2
CAWSHRDLNQPQHF	TGTGCCTGGAGCCACCGGGACCTCAACCAGCCCCAGCATTTT	many	TRBV30	TRBJ1-5	NA
CANRNQNNEKLFF	TGTGCCAACAGGAACCAAAACAATGAAAAACTGTTTTTT	NA	TRBV30	TRBJ1-4	NA
CAISESQRGGSEQYF	TGTGCCATCAGTGAGTCACAGCGGGGAGGGTCCGAGCAGTACTTC	NA	TRBV10-3	TRBJ2-7	TRBD2
CASSQVASGVNNEQFF	TGTGCCAGCAGCCAAGTAGCTAGCGGGGTTAACAATGAGCAGTTCTTC	many	TRBV3-1	TRBJ2-1	TRBD2
CGAGEVGQAHEQYF	TGCGGTGCGGGGGAGGTGGGACAGGCACACGAGCAGTACTTC	NA	TRBV20-1	TRBJ2-7	NA
CSVRPAGPALVQFF	TGCAGCGTTCGGCCGGCAGGGCCCGCGTTAGTACAGTTCTTC	many	TRBV29-1	TRBJ2-1	NA
CASCGLGENQPQHF	TGTGCCAGCTGCGGATTGGGGGAGAATCAGCCCCAGCATTTT	many	TRBV19	TRBJ1-5	NA
CASSLVGPSTEAFF	TGTGCCAGCAGTTTAGTTGGGCCGAGCACTGAAGCTTTCTTT	NA	TRBV12-3/TRBV12-4	TRBJ1-1	NA
CSARERGRHTEAFF	TGCAGTGCTAGAGAGCGGGGAAGGCACACTGAAGCTTTCTTT	NA	TRBV20-1	TRBJ1-1	NA
CASSGLGIGELFF	TGTGCCAGCAGCGGTCTAGGGATCGGGGAGCTGTTTTTT	many	TRBV12-3/TRBV12-4	TRBJ2-2	NA
CASSRTASTDTQYF	TGTGCCAGCAGTAGGACAGCTAGCACAGATACGCAGTATTTT	many	TRBV12-3/TRBV12-4	TRBJ2-3	NA
CSASGLADNEQFF	TGCAGTGCTAGCGGCCTAGCGGACAATGAGCAGTTCTTC	many	TRBV20-1	TRBJ2-1	TRBD2
CASSLAGGWFF	TGTGCCAGCAGCTTAGCGGGGGGTTGGTTCTTC	few	TRBV12-3/TRBV12-4	TRBJ2-1	TRBD2
CASSVALAPQETQYF	TGTGCCAGCAGCGTAGCACTAGCGCCTCAAGAGACCCAGTACTTC	few	TRBV12-3/TRBV12-4	TRBJ2-5	TRBD2
CASSGAIVELNTEAFF	TGTGCCAGCAGCGGGGCTATTGTGGAATTGAACACTGAAGCTTTCTTT	many	TRBV7-9	TRBJ1-1	NA
CASSLPGTGRTQETQYF	TGTGCCAGCAGCCTGCCCGGGACAGGGAGAACCCAAGAGACCCAGTACTTC	few	TRBV7-9	TRBJ2-5	TRBD1
CASSITSRGRRIQGTQYF	TGTGCCAGTAGTATCACGTCTCGAGGCAGGAGAATCCAAGGGACCCAGTACTTC	NA	TRBV19	TRBJ2-5	NA
CASSIGGSTEAFF	TGTGCCAGTAGTATTGGTGGGTCCACTGAAGCTTTCTTT	many	TRBV19	TRBJ1-1	NA
CASSLAPTGLQETQYF	TGTGCCAGCAGTTTAGCCCCGACAGGGCTACAAGAGACCCAGTACTTC	NA	TRBV27	TRBJ2-5	TRBD1
CASSQDGGPSSHNEQFF	TGCGCCAGCAGCCAAGATGGGGGGCCAAGCTCCCACAATGAGCAGTTCTTC	few	TRBV4-3	TRBJ2-1	NA
CASGDTETGCSYEQYF	TGTGCTAGTGGAGACACCGAGACAGGGTGCTCCTACGAGCAGTACTTC	NA	TRBV12-5	TRBJ2-7	TRBD1
CSVEDWGRDTLSSYNEQFF	TGCAGCGTTGAAGATTGGGGCCGGGACACCCTGAGCTCCTACAATGAGCAGTTCTTC	few	TRBV29-1	TRBJ2-1	NA
CASSVGTAPYEQYF	TGTGCCAGCAGCGTAGGGACAGCCCCCTACGAGCAGTACTTC	NA	TRBV9	TRBJ2-7	NA